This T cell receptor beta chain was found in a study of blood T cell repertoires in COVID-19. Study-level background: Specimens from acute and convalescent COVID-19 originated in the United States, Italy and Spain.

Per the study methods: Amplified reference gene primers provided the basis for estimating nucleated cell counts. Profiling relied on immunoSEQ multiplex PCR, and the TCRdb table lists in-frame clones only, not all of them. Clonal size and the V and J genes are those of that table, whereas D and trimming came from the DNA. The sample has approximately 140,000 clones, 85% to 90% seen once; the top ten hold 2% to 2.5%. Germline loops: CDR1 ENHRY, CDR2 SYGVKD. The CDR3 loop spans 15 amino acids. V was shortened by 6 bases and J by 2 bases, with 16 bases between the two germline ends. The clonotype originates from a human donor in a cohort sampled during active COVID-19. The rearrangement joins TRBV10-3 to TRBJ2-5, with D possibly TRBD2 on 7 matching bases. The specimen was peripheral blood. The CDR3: CAISRGGEVQETQYF. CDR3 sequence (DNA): TGTGCCATCAGCCGAGGGGGGGAGGTACAAGAGACCCAGTACTTC.